Listed below are T cell receptor beta chains from one sample, sequenced in a study of breast tumors, draining lymph nodes, adjacent tissues. TCRdb re-called the multiplex PCR reads through MiXCR, storing one row per CDR3 protein. The table records about 230,000 distinct CDR3 sequences, 32% of them present only once. The sample comprised axillary lymph node tissue. These receptors were collected from a female donor with breast cancer. Some clones in this sample may be carry-over from other donors' samples. The CDR3 runs from the conserved cysteine through the conserved F or W. The D gene is left open where the match is weak. Rows give clone size only sometimes, using once, few, many, or a class for an expanded clone.

V: TRBV6-5
J: TRBJ2-5
length: 14
D: TRBD2
size: many
DNA: TGTGCCAGCAGCTTTAGCGGGGGGCAAGAGACCCAGTACTTC
CDR3: CASSFSGGQETQYF

V: TRBV14
J: TRBJ2-5
length: 13
D: -
size: many
DNA: TGTGCCAGCAGCCAAAGGACAGTTGAGACCCAGTACTTC
CDR3: CASSQRTVETQYF

V: TRBV6-6
J: TRBJ1-5
length: 15
D: -
size: -
DNA: TGTGCCAGCAGTCACTGGGGGGGAGGGAATCAGCCCCAGCATTTT
CDR3: CASSHWGGGNQPQHF

V: TRBV28
J: TRBJ2-1
length: 14
D: -
size: many
DNA: TGTGCCATTTCGCGACTACCCCCCTACAATGAGCAGTTCTTC
CDR3: CAISRLPPYNEQFF

V: TRBV2
J: TRBJ1-5
length: 18
D: TRBD1
size: -
DNA: TGTGCCAGCAGTTACTCCCTAAGGACAGGGGAATACAATCAGCCCCACCATTTT
CDR3: CASSYSLRTGEYNQPHHF

V: TRBV18
J: TRBJ1-5
length: 14
D: -
size: -
DNA: TGTACCAGCTCACCAAAGGGAAGCAATCAGCCCCAGCATTTT
CDR3: CTSSPKGSNQPQHF

V: TRBV7-3
J: TRBJ2-3
length: 13
D: -
size: many
DNA: TGTGCCAGCAGCTCGACAGGCACAGATACGCAGTATTTT
CDR3: CASSSTGTDTQYF

V: TRBV4-3
J: TRBJ2-7
length: 16
D: TRBD2
size: many
DNA: TGCGCCAGCAGCCAAGATCATTCACTAGCGGGACGGGAGCAGTACTTC
CDR3: CASSQDHSLAGREQYF

V: TRBV20-1
J: TRBJ2-7
length: 17
D: -
size: many
DNA: TGCAGTGCTAGACTCGAAGGAAAAGTTTTCCTCTCCTACGAGCAGTACTTC
CDR3: CSARLEGKVFLSYEQYF

V: TRBV4-3
J: TRBJ2-7
length: 15
D: -
size: many
DNA: TGCGCCAGCAGCCAGGACCGGGACGGATCCTACGAGCAGTACTTC
CDR3: CASSQDRDGSYEQYF

V: TRBV7-9
J: TRBJ1-4
length: 14
D: -
size: many
DNA: TGTGCCAGCAGCTTCGGGCAGAATAATGAAAAACTGTTTTTT
CDR3: CASSFGQNNEKLFF

V: TRBV28
J: TRBJ2-1
length: 11
D: -
size: few
DNA: TGTGCCAGCAGTTTGGCCCCGGAGCAGTTCTTC
CDR3: CASSLAPEQFF

V: TRBV30
J: TRBJ1-2
length: 14
D: TRBD1
size: many
DNA: TGTGCCTGGGGTAGGGACAGGGGGCGCGGTGGCTACACCTTC
CDR3: CAWGRDRGRGGYTF

V: TRBV5-1
J: TRBJ2-3
length: 14
D: TRBD2
size: many
DNA: TGCGCCAGCAGGCTAGCGGGGTCCACAGATACGCAGTATTTT
CDR3: CASRLAGSTDTQYF

V: TRBV5-6
J: TRBJ2-7
length: 14
D: -
size: many
DNA: TGTGCCAGCAGCCACAGTGTGGGATACTACGAGCAGTACTTC
CDR3: CASSHSVGYYEQYF

V: TRBV6-5
J: TRBJ2-2
length: 15
D: -
size: many
DNA: TGTGCCAGCAGTTCTTCCCGGGCTTACACCGGGGAGCTGTTTTTT
CDR3: CASSSSRAYTGELFF

V: TRBV19
J: TRBJ2-2
length: 15
D: -
size: many
DNA: TGTGCCAGTAGTATAGAGCATTTTATCACCGGGGAGCTGTTTTTT
CDR3: CASSIEHFITGELFF

V: TRBV10-3
J: TRBJ2-7
length: 13
D: TRBD2
size: -
DNA: TGTGCCATCAGACCAGCGGGGCCCTACGAGCAGTACTTC
CDR3: CAIRPAGPYEQYF

V: TRBV2
J: TRBJ1-4
length: 15
D: -
size: -
DNA: TGTGCCAGCTTAGTTGTCACAGCAACTAATGAAAAACTGTTTTTT
CDR3: CASLVVTATNEKLFF

V: TRBV12-3/TRBV12-4
J: TRBJ2-1
length: 16
D: TRBD2
size: -
DNA: TGTGCCAGCGGCTGGAGCGGGAGAAGCCCCTACAATGAGCAGTTCTTC
CDR3: CASGWSGRSPYNEQFF

V: TRBV20-1
J: TRBJ2-3
length: 12
D: -
size: many
DNA: TGCAGTGCTCCAGCCCGCACAGATACGCAGTATTTT
CDR3: CSAPARTDTQYF

V: TRBV5-1
J: TRBJ2-7
length: 14
D: TRBD1
size: many
DNA: TGCGCCAGCAGCTTCGGACAGGGGATGTACGAGCAGTACTTC
CDR3: CASSFGQGMYEQYF

V: TRBV12-3/TRBV12-4
J: TRBJ1-2
length: 15
D: TRBD1
size: many
DNA: TGTGCCAGCGCGACAGGGGGTAGTATTGGCTATGGCTACACCTTC
CDR3: CASATGGSIGYGYTF

V: TRBV28
J: TRBJ1-1
length: 13
D: -
size: few
DNA: TGTGCCAGCAGTCGGGGACGGATCACTGAAGCTTTCTTT
CDR3: CASSRGRITEAFF

V: TRBV2
J: TRBJ1-4
length: 15
D: -
size: -
DNA: TGTGCCAGCAGTGAATTGAGTGCAACTAATGAAAAACTGTTTTTT
CDR3: CASSELSATNEKLFF

V: TRBV18
J: TRBJ2-3
length: 11
D: -
size: many
DNA: TGTGCCAGCAGCCCAGTAGATACGCAGTATTTT
CDR3: CASSPVDTQYF

V: TRBV19
J: TRBJ1-5
length: 13
D: -
size: many
DNA: TGTGCCAGTAGTATGGGGGTGAGTCAGCCCCAGCATTTT
CDR3: CASSMGVSQPQHF

V: TRBV11-1
J: TRBJ2-7
length: 15
D: TRBD2
size: many
DNA: TGTGCCAGCAGCTTAGAATCAGGACTAGCCTACGAGCAGTACTTC
CDR3: CASSLESGLAYEQYF

V: TRBV6-2/TRBV6-3
J: TRBJ2-7
length: 14
D: TRBD1
size: few
DNA: TGTGCCAGCAGCCTAGCGGACAGGGGCGGGGAGCAGTACTTC
CDR3: CASSLADRGGEQYF

V: TRBV30
J: TRBJ2-7
length: 16
D: TRBD2
size: many
DNA: TGTGCCTGGAGTGTATCCGGACTAGCGAAAAAGTACGAGCAGTACTTC
CDR3: CAWSVSGLAKKYEQYF

V: TRBV27
J: TRBJ1-5
length: 14
D: -
size: -
DNA: TGTGCCAGCAGTTTGTGGCAGGGAAATCAGCCCCAGCATTTT
CDR3: CASSLWQGNQPQHF

V: TRBV30
J: TRBJ1-2
length: 12
D: -
size: -
DNA: TGTGCCTGGTCCGTGGCAGGCGGACTGGTCACCTTC
CDR3: CAWSVAGGLVTF

V: TRBV19
J: TRBJ2-5
length: 17
D: -
size: -
DNA: TGTGCCAGTAGTATAGGTGGCGGCGAGGGGTACCAAGAGACCCAGTACTTC
CDR3: CASSIGGGEGYQETQYF

V: TRBV25-1
J: TRBJ1-1
length: 12
D: TRBD1
size: many
DNA: TGTGCCAGCAGTGGCGGGACAGACGAAGCTTTCTTT
CDR3: CASSGGTDEAFF

V: TRBV12-3/TRBV12-4
J: TRBJ1-1
length: 14
D: -
size: few
DNA: TGTGCCATCCAAAAAGGGGCGATTAACACTGAAGCTTTCTTT
CDR3: CAIQKGAINTEAFF

V: TRBV5-5
J: TRBJ2-5
length: 14
D: -
size: many
DNA: TGTGCCAGCAGCTTGTCGGTTATACAAGAGACCCAGTACTTC
CDR3: CASSLSVIQETQYF